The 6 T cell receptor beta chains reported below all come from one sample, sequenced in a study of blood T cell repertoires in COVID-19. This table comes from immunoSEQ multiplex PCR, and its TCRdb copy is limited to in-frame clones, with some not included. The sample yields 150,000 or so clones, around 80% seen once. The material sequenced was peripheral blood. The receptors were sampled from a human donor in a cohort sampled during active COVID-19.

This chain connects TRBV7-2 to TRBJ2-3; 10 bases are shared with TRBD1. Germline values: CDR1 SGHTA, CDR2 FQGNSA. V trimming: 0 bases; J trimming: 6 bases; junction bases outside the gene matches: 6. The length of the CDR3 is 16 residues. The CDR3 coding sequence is TGTGCCAGCAGCTTAGCGACAGGGGGCTGGGGCGATACGCAGTATTTT. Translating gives CASSLATGGWGDTQYF.

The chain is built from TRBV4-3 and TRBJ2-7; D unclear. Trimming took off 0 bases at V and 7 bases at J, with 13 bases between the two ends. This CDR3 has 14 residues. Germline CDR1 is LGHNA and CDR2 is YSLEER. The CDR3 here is CASSQEWAAREQYF. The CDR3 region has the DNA TGCGCCAGCAGCCAAGAGTGGGCCGCTCGTGAGCAGTACTTC.

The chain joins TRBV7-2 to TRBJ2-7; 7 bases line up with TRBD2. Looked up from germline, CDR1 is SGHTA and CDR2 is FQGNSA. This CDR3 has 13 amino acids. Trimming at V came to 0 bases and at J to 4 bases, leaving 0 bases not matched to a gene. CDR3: CASSLAGGYEQYF. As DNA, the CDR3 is TGTGCCAGCAGCTTAGCGGGGGGGTACGAGCAGTACTTC.

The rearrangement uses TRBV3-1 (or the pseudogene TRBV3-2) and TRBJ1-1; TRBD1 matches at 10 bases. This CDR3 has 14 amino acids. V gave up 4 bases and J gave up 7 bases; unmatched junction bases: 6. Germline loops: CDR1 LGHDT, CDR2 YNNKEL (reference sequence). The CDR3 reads CASSPGTGVGEAFF. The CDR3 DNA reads TGTGCCAGCAGCCCCGGGACAGGGGTAGGTGAAGCTTTCTTT.

This chain's CDR3 is CASSRHRATEAFF. The DNA of the CDR3 is TGTGCCAGCAGCCGGCACAGGGCCACTGAAGCTTTCTTT. The chain links TRBV3-1 (or the pseudogene TRBV3-2) to TRBJ1-1; D is perhaps TRBD1 (6 bases). The V end lost 4 bases, the J end lost 4 bases, and 10 bases lay between the germline ends. Germline loops: CDR1 LGHDT, CDR2 YNNKEL (reference sequence). The CDR3 totals 13 residues.

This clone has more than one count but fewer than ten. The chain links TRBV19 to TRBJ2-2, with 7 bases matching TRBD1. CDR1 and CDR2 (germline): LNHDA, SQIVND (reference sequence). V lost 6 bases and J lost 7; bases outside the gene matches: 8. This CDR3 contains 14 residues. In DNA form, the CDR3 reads TGTGCCAGTAGGAAAAGGGGGCAAGTCGGGGAGCTGTTTTTT. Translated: CASRKRGQVGELFF.